Below are 4 T cell receptor beta chains sequenced from a single sample in a study of T-cell reconstitution after alpha-beta-depleted transplantation in children. During its preparation, the TCRbeta library received unique molecular identifiers. MiXCR, run by TCRdb on the PCR reads, gives a single entry per CDR3 protein. The sample carries 200,000 to 300,000 distinct CDR3 sequences, roughly a quarter recorded once. The sample consisted of PBMCs, mostly from graft donor cells, taken 360 days after TCRalphabeta/CD19-depleted stem cell transplant. Receptors originate from a female patient under 10 years old who had a stem cell transplant for congenital amegakaryocytic thrombocytopenia, so the T cells may come from the graft donor.

The chain recombines TRBV10-3 with TRBJ2-7; D is tentatively TRBD1 or TRBD2 (5 bases each). The germline V and J ends were trimmed by 3 bases and 0 bases, with 15 bases remaining between them. Per the germline V gene, CDR1 is ENHRY and CDR2 is SYGVKD. CDR3 length equals 16 residues. The CDR3 coding sequence is TGTGCCATCAGTGACCCGGGACGGGGCAGCTCCTACGAGCAGTACTTC. It yields the protein CAISDPGRGSSYEQYF.

This clonotype was observed a few times. J is TRBJ1-5 and V is TRBV3-1; D is unresolved. V lost 4 bases to trimming and J lost 7 bases, with 14 bases between them. This CDR3 has 14 amino acids. The V gene's germline CDR1 is LGHDT and CDR2 YNNKEL (reference sequence). CDR3: CASSPKLRGQPQHF. CDR3 DNA sequence: TGTGCCAGCAGCCCGAAACTAAGAGGGCAGCCCCAGCATTTT. The whole variable domain, remainder taken from reference TRBV3-1 and TRBJ1-5, is DTAVSQTPKYLVTQMGNDKSIKCEQNLGHDTMYWYKQDSKKFLKIMFSYNNKELIINETVPNRFSPKSPDKAHLNLHINSLELGDSAVYFCASSPKLRGQPQHFGDGTRLSIL.

The rearrangement links TRBV5-1 to TRBJ2-1, with D uncertain. V was clipped by 0 bases and J by 13 bases, with 8 bases between them. Germline loops: CDR1 SGHRS, CDR2 YFSETQ. This CDR3 region has 11 residues. Here the CDR3 DNA reads TGCGCCAGCAGCTTGGTCGGACCTCAGTTCTTC. This translates into CASSLVGPQFF. Using reference TRBV5-1 and TRBJ2-1 for the parts outside the CDR3, the full variable domain is KAGVTQTPRYLIKTRGQQVTLSCSPISGHRSVSWYQQTPGQGLQFLFEYFSETQRNKGNFPGRFSGRQFSNSRSEMNVSTLELGDSALYLCASSLVGPQFFGPGTRLTVL.

CDR3 protein: CASRLGVRAYEQYF. The CDR3 DNA reads TGTGCCAGCAGACTCGGGGTGCGGGCCTACGAGCAGTACTTC. This chain connects TRBV6-5 to TRBJ2-7; D is perhaps TRBD2 (5 bases). The CDR3 is 14 amino acids. Trimming left V 6 bases short and J 2 bases short, with 14 bases between. Germline CDR1 MNHEY, CDR2 SVGAGI.